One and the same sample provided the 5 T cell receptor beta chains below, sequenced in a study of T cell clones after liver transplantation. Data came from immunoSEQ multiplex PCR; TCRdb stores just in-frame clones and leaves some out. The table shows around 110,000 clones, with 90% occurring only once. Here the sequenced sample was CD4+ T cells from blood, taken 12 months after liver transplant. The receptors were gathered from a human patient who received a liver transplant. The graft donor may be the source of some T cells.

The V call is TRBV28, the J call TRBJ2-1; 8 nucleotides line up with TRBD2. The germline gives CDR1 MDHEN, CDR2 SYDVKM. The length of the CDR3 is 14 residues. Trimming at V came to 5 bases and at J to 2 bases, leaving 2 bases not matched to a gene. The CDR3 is CASSGGLAYNEQFF. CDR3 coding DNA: TGTGCCAGCAGTGGGGGACTAGCCTACAATGAGCAGTTCTTC.

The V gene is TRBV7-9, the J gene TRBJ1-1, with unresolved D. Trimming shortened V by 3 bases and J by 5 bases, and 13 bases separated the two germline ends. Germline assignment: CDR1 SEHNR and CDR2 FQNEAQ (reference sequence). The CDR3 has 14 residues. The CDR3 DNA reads TGTGCCAGCAGCTTCGGACGGCCGCTGACTGAAGCTTTCTTT. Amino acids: CASSFGRPLTEAFF.

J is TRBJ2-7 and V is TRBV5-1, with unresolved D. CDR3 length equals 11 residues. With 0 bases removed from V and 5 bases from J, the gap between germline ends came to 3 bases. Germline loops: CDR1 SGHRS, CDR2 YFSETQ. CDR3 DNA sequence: TGCGCCAGCAGCTTGGACCACGAGCAGTACTTC. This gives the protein CASSLDHEQYF.

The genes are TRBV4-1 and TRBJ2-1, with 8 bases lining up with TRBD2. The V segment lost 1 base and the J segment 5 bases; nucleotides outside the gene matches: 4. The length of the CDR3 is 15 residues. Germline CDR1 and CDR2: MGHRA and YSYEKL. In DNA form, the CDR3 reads TGCGCCAGCAGCCAAGTGAAAGCGGGAGACAATGAGCAGTTCTTC. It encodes CASSQVKAGDNEQFF.

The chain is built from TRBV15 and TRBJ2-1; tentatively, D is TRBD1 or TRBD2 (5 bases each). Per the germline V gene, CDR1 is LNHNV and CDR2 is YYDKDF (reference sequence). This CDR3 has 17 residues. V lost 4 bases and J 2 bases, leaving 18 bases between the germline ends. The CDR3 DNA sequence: TGTGCCACCAGCATCCCATCGGGGCAGGGACCCTACAATGAGCAGTTCTTC. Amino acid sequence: CATSIPSGQGPYNEQFF.